The clone carrying this TCR beta chain was picked up many times. Its antigen is still unknown. The data stem from a study of shared clonotypes between healthy human individuals. About the research overall: Per donor, three plates held CD4 naive cells, three held CD4 memory, two held CD8 naive and one held CD8 memory. Study-level points and caveats: As a rule, naive subsets had a larger estimated richness than memory subsets. A handful of donors shared about 5% of their naive CD4 clonotypes.

Over several immunoSEQ plates, each subset's genomic DNA was distributed in even portions. The assay was immunoSEQ multiplex PCR, and TCRdb's table has in-frame clones only and misses some. The profile covers over a million clones, with approximately 80% appearing a single time and 0.6% to 0.75% taken by the ten largest. J gave up 1 base and V 5 bases, and 7 bases lay outside the gene matches. The V gene's germline CDR1 is SGHVS and CDR2 FNYEAQ. The CDR3 extends over 15 amino acids. Source material: memory CD4+ T cells from PBMCs. The sample's subset: CD45RA-negative fraction. The chain has TRBV7-6 and TRBJ2-7; 8 positions match TRBD2. This TCR came from a man between 18 and 29 years old in good health. Some clones in this sample may be carry-over from other donors' samples. The CDR3, as DNA: TGTGCCAGCAGCCCACTGGGCGGGGGGTCCTACGAGCAGTACTTC. This translates into CASSPLGGGSYEQYF.